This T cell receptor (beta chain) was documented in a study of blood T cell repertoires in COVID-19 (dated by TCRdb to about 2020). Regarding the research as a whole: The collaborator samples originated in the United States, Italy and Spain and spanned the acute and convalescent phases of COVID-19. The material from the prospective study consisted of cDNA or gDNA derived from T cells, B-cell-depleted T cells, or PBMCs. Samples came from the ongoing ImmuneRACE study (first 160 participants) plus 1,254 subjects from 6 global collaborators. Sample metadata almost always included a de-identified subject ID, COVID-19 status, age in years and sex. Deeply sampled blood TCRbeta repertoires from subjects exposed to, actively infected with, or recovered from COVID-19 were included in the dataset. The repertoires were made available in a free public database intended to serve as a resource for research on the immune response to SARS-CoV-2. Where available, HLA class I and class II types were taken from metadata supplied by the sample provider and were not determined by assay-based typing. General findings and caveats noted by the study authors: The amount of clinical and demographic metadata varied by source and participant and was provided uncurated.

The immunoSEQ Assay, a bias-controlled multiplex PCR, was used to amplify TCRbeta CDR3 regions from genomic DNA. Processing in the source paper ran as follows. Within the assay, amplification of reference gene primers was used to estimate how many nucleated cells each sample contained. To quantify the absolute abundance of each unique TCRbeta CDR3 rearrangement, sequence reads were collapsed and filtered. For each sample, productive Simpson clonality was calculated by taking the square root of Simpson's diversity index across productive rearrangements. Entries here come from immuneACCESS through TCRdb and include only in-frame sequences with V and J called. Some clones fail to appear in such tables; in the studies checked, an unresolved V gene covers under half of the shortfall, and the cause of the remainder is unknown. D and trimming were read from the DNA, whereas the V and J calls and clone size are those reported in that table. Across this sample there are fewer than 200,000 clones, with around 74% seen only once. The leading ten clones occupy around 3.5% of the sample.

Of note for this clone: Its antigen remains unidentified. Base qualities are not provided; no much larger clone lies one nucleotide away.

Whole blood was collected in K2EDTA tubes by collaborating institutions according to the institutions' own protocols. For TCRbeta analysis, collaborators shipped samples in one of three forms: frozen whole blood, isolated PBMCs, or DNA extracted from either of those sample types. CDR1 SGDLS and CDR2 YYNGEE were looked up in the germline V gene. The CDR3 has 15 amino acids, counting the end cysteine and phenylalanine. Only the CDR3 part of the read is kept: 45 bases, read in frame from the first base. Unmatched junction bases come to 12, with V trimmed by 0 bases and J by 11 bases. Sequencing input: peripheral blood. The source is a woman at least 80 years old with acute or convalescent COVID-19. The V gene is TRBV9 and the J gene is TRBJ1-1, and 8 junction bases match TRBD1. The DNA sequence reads TGTGCCAGCAGCGTAGAGCAGGGGGCGCATCCGAAGGCTTTCTTT. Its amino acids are CASSVEQGAHPKAFF. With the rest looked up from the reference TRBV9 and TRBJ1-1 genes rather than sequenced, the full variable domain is DSGVTQTPKHLITATGQRVTLRCSPRSGDLSVYWYQQSLDQGLQFLIQYYNGEERAKGNILERFSAQQFPDLHSELNLSSLELGDSALYFCASSVEQGAHPKAFFGQGTRLTVV.